Following are 7 T cell receptor beta chains from one sample sequenced in a study of cytomegalovirus exposure and HLA in healthy donors. Primers: 60 Vbeta forward and 13 Jbeta reverse. Clones were read by immunoSEQ multiplex PCR, and TCRdb kept only the in-frame ones, dropping some. The sample lists 130,000 or so clones, 78% occurring once. The sample was PBMCs. The receptors derive from a woman aged 18-29 years in good health and CMV-seronegative.

The V gene is TRBV7-9, the J gene TRBJ2-7, with 10 nucleotides matching TRBD2. Trimming removed 6 bases from V and 5 bases from J; junction bases left unmatched: 7. The CDR3 runs to 14 residues. CDR1 SEHNR and CDR2 FQNEAQ come from the germline V gene (reference sequence). The CDR3 region is CASSSSGSRHEQYF. Here the CDR3 DNA reads TGTGCCAGCAGTTCTAGCGGGAGCCGGCACGAGCAGTACTTC. The whole variable domain, remainder taken from reference TRBV7-9 and TRBJ2-7, is DTGVSQNPRHKITKRGQNVTFRCDPISEHNRLYWYRQTLGQGPEFLTYFQNEAQLEKSRLLSDRFSAERPKGSFSTLEIQRTEQGDSAMYLCASSSSGSRHEQYFGPGTRLTVT.

The chain carries TRBV2 and TRBJ1-1; D remains unclear. CDR3 length: 16 amino acids. V was clipped by 4 bases and J by 6 bases, with 21 bases between them. CDR1 is SNHLY and CDR2 is FYNNEI in the germline V gene. The CDR3 protein is CASSVTGVRRRAEAFF. The CDR3 bases are TGTGCCAGCAGTGTGACGGGAGTAAGAAGGAGGGCTGAAGCTTTCTTT.

The V and J genes are TRBV5-1 and TRBJ2-7, with D perhaps TRBD1 (6 bases). The CDR3 is 16 amino acids. Germline assignment: CDR1 SGHRS and CDR2 YFSETQ. The V and J ends lost 3 bases and 5 bases respectively, with 21 bases between them. CDR3 nucleotides: TGCGCCAGCAGCTCCCGGGACAAGCCCGTTCTGGACGAGCAGTACTTC. This gives the protein CASSSRDKPVLDEQYF. The whole variable domain, remainder taken from reference TRBV5-1 and TRBJ2-7, is KAGVTQTPRYLIKTRGQQVTLSCSPISGHRSVSWYQQTPGQGLQFLFEYFSETQRNKGNFPGRFSGRQFSNSRSEMNVSTLELGDSALYLCASSSRDKPVLDEQYFGPGTRLTVT.

J is TRBJ1-1 and V is TRBV10-3; 8 bases are a match to TRBD1. The CDR3 sequence is 17 residues long. V shed 0 bases and J 5 bases; nucleotides not matched to a gene: 11. The germline V gene has CDR1 ENHRY and CDR2 SYGVKD. This CDR3 is CAISESKQGAKGTEAFF. The CDR3 nucleotides read TGTGCCATCAGTGAGTCGAAGCAGGGGGCAAAGGGAACTGAAGCTTTCTTT.

In nucleotides, the CDR3 is TGTGCCTGGAGCTACCGGGAGTCCTCAGACATTCAGTACTTC. Residues: CAWSYRESSDIQYF. The chain links TRBV30 to TRBJ2-4, with D possibly being TRBD2 (6 bases). Germline CDR1 and CDR2: GTSNPN and SVGIG (reference sequence). V was shortened by 3 bases and J by 8 bases, with 17 bases between the two germline ends. The CDR3 runs 14 residues.

The genes are TRBV2 and TRBJ2-7; 10 bases map to TRBD2. V shed 3 bases, J shed 7 bases, and the junction held 6 bases outside the gene matches. The germline V gene encodes CDR1 SNHLY and CDR2 FYNNEI. CDR3 size: 14 residues. The CDR3: CASSERLAGVEQYF. CDR3 coding DNA: TGTGCCAGCAGTGAGAGGCTAGCGGGAGTAGAGCAGTACTTC.

This chain joins TRBV5-4 and TRBJ1-1; possibly TRBD1 for D (6 bases). The germline gives CDR1 SGHNT, CDR2 YYREEE (reference sequence). CDR3 size: 16 residues. The V end lost 4 bases, the J end lost 1 base, and 17 bases lay between the germline ends. Here the CDR3 reads CASSPNRVTRNTEAFF. The CDR3 nucleotides read TGTGCCAGCAGCCCTAACAGGGTAACTAGGAACACTGAAGCTTTCTTT.